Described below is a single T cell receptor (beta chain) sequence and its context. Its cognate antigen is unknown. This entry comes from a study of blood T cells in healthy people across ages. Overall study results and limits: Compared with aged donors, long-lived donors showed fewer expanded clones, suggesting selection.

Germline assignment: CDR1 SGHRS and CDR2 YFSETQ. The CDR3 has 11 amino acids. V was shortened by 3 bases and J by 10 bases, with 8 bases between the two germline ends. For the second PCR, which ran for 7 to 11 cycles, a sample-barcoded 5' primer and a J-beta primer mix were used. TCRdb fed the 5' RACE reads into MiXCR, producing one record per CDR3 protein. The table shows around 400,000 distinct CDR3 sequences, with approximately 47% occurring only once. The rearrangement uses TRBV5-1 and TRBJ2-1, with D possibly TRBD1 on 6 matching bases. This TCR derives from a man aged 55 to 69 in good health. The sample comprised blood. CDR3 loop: CASSSGEEQFF. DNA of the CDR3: TGCGCCAGCAGCTCAGGGGAAGAGCAGTTCTTC. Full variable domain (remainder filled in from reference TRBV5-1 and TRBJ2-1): KAGVTQTPRYLIKTRGQQVTLSCSPISGHRSVSWYQQTPGQGLQFLFEYFSETQRNKGNFPGRFSGRQFSNSRSEMNVSTLELGDSALYLCASSSGEEQFFGPGTRLTVL.